The 23 T cell receptor beta chains below were found in one sample sequenced in a study of graft-versus-host responses after intestinal transplantation. Assay: immunoSEQ multiplex PCR; the TCRdb copy retains only in-frame clones and omits some. The sample lists approximately 82,000 clones; about 93% were seen once. No cognate antigen is known for these TCRs. Sequences were derived from unstimulated CD8+ T cells sorted from spleen or lymph node cells, sampled before transplant. The receptors come from a human donor who was the organ donor for an intestinal transplant.

The V and J genes are TRBV15 and TRBJ1-1; D ambiguous. Trimming removed 0 bases at V and 5 bases at J, with 10 bases between. This CDR3 is 14 amino acids long. Germline V lookup: CDR1 LNHNV, CDR2 YYDKDF (reference sequence). CDR3: CATSRDASGTEAFF. CDR3 coding DNA: TGTGCCACCAGCAGAGACGCCTCCGGGACTGAAGCTTTCTTT.

This chain links TRBV19 with TRBJ1-5; D may be TRBD1 (6 bases). Germline CDR1 and CDR2: LNHDA and SQIVND (reference sequence). V dropped 7 bases and J dropped 9 bases, with 25 bases sitting between them. The CDR3 is 16 amino acids. This chain's CDR3 is CASNLGGAPPRLPQHF. CDR3 nucleotides: TGTGCCAGTAACCTTGGGGGGGCCCCCCCCAGGTTGCCCCAGCATTTT.

This clone was picked up one time. The V and J genes are TRBV6-5 and TRBJ2-2; D uncertain. The germline CDR1 and CDR2 sequences are MNHEY and SVGAGI. CDR3 length: 15 residues. V was pared by 5 bases and J by 8 bases, with 18 bases between. This CDR3 reads CASSTKTILGGELFF. The CDR3, as DNA: TGTGCCAGCAGTACCAAAACAATCCTAGGAGGGGAGCTGTTTTTT.

J is TRBJ2-1 and V is TRBV2; 11 bases agree with TRBD1. The CDR3 has 14 amino acids. Germline loops: CDR1 SNHLY, CDR2 FYNNEI. V shed 6 bases and J 8 bases; nucleotides not matched to a gene: 6. CDR3 sequence: CASRPGQGVYEQFF. The CDR3, as DNA: TGTGCCAGCAGGCCGGGACAGGGGGTTTATGAGCAGTTCTTC.

The V gene is TRBV27, the J gene TRBJ2-1; 7 bases line up with TRBD2. Germline V gene data show CDR1 as MNHEY and CDR2 as SMNVEV (reference sequence). The J segment lost 7 bases and the V segment lost 3 bases, leaving 3 bases of the junction unmatched. This CDR3 contains 13 residues. This chain's CDR3 is CASSFGGGNEQFF. CDR3 sequence (DNA): TGTGCCAGCAGTTTCGGGGGAGGGAATGAGCAGTTCTTC.

The gene calls are TRBV29-1 and TRBJ2-7; possible D gene TRBD2, 6 bases. Trimming took 8 bases from V and 3 from J, leaving 17 bases between them. The CDR3 runs 13 residues. CDR1 is SQVTM, CDR2 ANQGSEA, per germline. CDR3 sequence reads: CSLDRDCLYEQYF. The DNA for the CDR3 is TGCAGCTTGGACCGGGACTGTCTCTACGAGCAGTACTTC.

The CDR3 loop is CASSYGTSGYEQYF. CDR3 DNA sequence: TGTGCCAGCAGTTATGGGACTAGCGGCTACGAGCAGTACTTC. The gene calls are TRBV6-5 and TRBJ2-7; TRBD2 agrees at 11 bases. This CDR3 region has 14 residues. CDR1 is MNHEY and CDR2 is SVGAGI in the germline V gene. The J segment lost 3 bases and the V segment lost 3 bases, leaving 1 base of the junction unmatched.

This sequence joins TRBV6-7 and TRBJ2-3; 9 nucleotides align to TRBD2. TRBV6-7 is sorted into the ORF group, with uncertain function. V shed 5 bases and J 0 bases; nucleotides not matched to a gene: 9. The CDR3 has 17 amino acids. The CDR3 spells CASSPREGEVSTDTQYF. The DNA of the CDR3 is TGTGCCAGCAGTCCGCGGGAGGGGGAGGTGAGCACAGATACGCAGTATTTT.

The rearrangement uses TRBV13 and TRBJ2-7, with D perhaps TRBD1 (6 bases). Germline V gene data show CDR1 as PRHDT and CDR2 as FYEKMQ (reference sequence). The V end was cut by 1 base, the J end by 2 bases, with 12 bases between. The CDR3 contains 15 residues. In DNA, the CDR3 is TGTGCCAGCAGCTTAGTCAGGGGACCCCCCTACGAGCAGTACTTC. It translates to CASSLVRGPPYEQYF.

The chain links TRBV6-5 to TRBJ2-7; D is possibly TRBD2 (6 bases). V was shortened by 5 bases and J by 6 bases, with 14 bases between the two germline ends. There are 13 residues in the CDR3. Germline V gene sequence: CDR1 MNHEY, CDR2 SVGAGI. CDR3 DNA: TGTGCCAGCAGTCCGCGAGTGGGGGGCGAGCAGTACTTC. Amino acid sequence: CASSPRVGGEQYF.

CDR3 amino acids: CASSIERRVALNTEAFF. The DNA of the CDR3 is TGTGCCAGTAGTATAGAAAGGAGGGTGGCCCTGAACACTGAAGCTTTCTTT. J is TRBJ1-1 and V is TRBV19; D is undetermined. Germline loops: CDR1 LNHDA, CDR2 SQIVND (reference sequence). CDR3 size: 17 residues. V was pared by 0 bases and J by 0 bases, with 14 bases between.

The chain uses TRBV9 and TRBJ2-4; 7 bases are a match to TRBD2. Germline CDR1 and CDR2: SGDLS and YYNGEE. The CDR3 loop spans 12 amino acids. With 3 bases clipped from V and 6 bases from J, the junction kept 0 bases outside the gene matches. The CDR3 nucleotides are TGTGCCAGCAGCGGGGGGGGAAACATTCAGTACTTC. Its protein product is CASSGGGNIQYF.

The CDR3: CASSLALAGSNEQFF. The CDR3 coding sequence is TGTGCCAGCAGCTTGGCTCTAGCGGGGTCCAATGAGCAGTTCTTC. The V and J genes are TRBV5-6 and TRBJ2-1; TRBD2 matches 9 bases. Unmatched junction bases numbered 4, after V lost 0 bases and J lost 6 bases. Per germline, CDR1 SGHDT and CDR2 YYEEEE. The CDR3 length is 15 residues.

The genes are TRBV16 and TRBJ2-5; TRBD1 might be the D (6 bases). V was cut by 4 bases and J by 11 bases, with 17 bases left in between. The CDR3 extends over 13 amino acids. Looked up from germline, CDR1 is KGHSY and CDR2 is FQNENV. The CDR3 reads CASSLLFEGEQYF. CDR3 nucleotides: TGTGCCAGCAGCCTCCTCTTTGAGGGGGAGCAGTACTTC.

The rearrangement uses TRBV27 and TRBJ1-4; a weak D match, TRBD1 (5 bases). Deletions cut 2 bases from V and 8 bases from J, with 9 bases between. Germline V lookup: CDR1 MNHEY, CDR2 SMNVEV (reference sequence). The CDR3 loop spans 13 amino acids. The CDR3 loop is CASSLVRGEKLFF. In nucleotides, the CDR3 is TGTGCCAGCAGTTTAGTACGGGGGGAAAAACTGTTTTTT. Full variable domain (outside the CDR3, taken from reference TRBV27 and TRBJ1-4): EAQVTQNPRYLITVTGKKLTVTCSQNMNHEYMSWYRQDPGLGLRQIYYSMNVEVTDKGDVPEGYKVSRKEKRNFPLILESPSPNQTSLYFCASSLVRGEKLFFGSGTQLSVL.

This rearrangement joins TRBV7-9 to TRBJ2-7; D uncertain. This CDR3 comprises 11 residues. V was cut by 5 bases and J by 3 bases, with 5 bases left in between. Germline V gene sequence: CDR1 SEHNR, CDR2 FQNEAQ (reference sequence). The CDR3 region has the DNA TGTGCCAGCAGCCCAGACTACGAGCAGTACTTC. Translated, it gives CASSPDYEQYF.

The chain is built from TRBV6-1 and TRBJ1-5, with a possible D match to TRBD1 (6 bases). Germline CDR1 and CDR2: MNHNS and SASEGT. CDR3 size: 18 residues. Trimming took 2 bases from V and 2 from J, leaving 19 bases between them. CDR3 loop: CASSETLGGLVGNQPQHF. For the CDR3, the DNA is TGTGCCAGCAGTGAAACCTTGGGGGGGCTAGTAGGCAATCAGCCCCAGCATTTT.

The chain recombines TRBV9 with TRBJ2-7; D is possibly TRBD1 (6 bases). The CDR3 runs to 15 residues. V was clipped by 5 bases and J by 2 bases, with 17 bases between them. Germline CDR1 is SGDLS and CDR2 is YYNGEE. The CDR3 nucleotides are TGTGCCAGCAGTCCCGAAGGGGGACCCCCCTACGAGCAGTACTTC. Its protein is CASSPEGGPPYEQYF.

The chain couples TRBV6-5 to TRBJ1-6; 9 bases fit TRBD1. This CDR3 region has 15 residues. The germline CDR1 and CDR2 sequences are MNHEY and SVGAGI. V lost 4 bases and J lost 9; bases outside the gene matches: 7. The CDR3 region has the DNA TGTGCCAGCAGTTCAGTGGGACAGGGAGTTTCACCCCTCCACTTT. It is translated as CASSSVGQGVSPLHF.

The chain has TRBV7-9 and TRBJ1-2; D is unclear. Per the germline V gene, CDR1 is SEHNR and CDR2 is FQNEAQ (reference sequence). V was shortened by 5 bases and J by 8 bases, with 21 bases between the two germline ends. The CDR3 contains 15 residues. The CDR3 spells CASSPEGRRIWGYTF. DNA of the CDR3: TGTGCCAGCAGCCCAGAGGGCCGACGCATTTGGGGCTACACCTTC. Full variable domain (rest looked up from reference TRBV7-9 and TRBJ1-2): DTGVSQNPRHKITKRGQNVTFRCDPISEHNRLYWYRQTLGQGPEFLTYFQNEAQLEKSRLLSDRFSAERPKGSFSTLEIQRTEQGDSAMYLCASSPEGRRIWGYTFGSGTRLTVV.

The chain links TRBV7-9 to TRBJ2-1, with TRBD1 matching 10 bases. CDR1 is SEHNR, CDR2 FQNEAQ, per germline (reference sequence). Trimming cost V 5 bases and J 9 bases; bases outside gene matches: 10. The length of the CDR3 is 15 residues. CDR3 sequence (DNA): TGTGCCAGCAGCCCTATGGACAGGGGGAGGCGTGAGCAGTTCTTC. It yields the protein CASSPMDRGRREQFF.

The chain employs TRBV25-1 and TRBJ2-1; 8 positions match TRBD2. Trimming took 6 bases from V and 5 from J; bases not matched to a gene: 18. The germline V gene encodes CDR1 MGHDK and CDR2 SYGVNS. CDR3 length equals 18 residues. The CDR3: CASRSGTSPGWHDNEQFF. The CDR3 bases are TGTGCCAGCAGGTCCGGGACTAGTCCCGGATGGCATGACAATGAGCAGTTCTTC.

The rearrangement links TRBV28 to TRBJ2-7, with D perhaps matching TRBD2 (5 bases). Trimming left V 5 bases short and J 0 bases short, with 17 bases between. In germline, CDR1 is MDHEN, CDR2 SYDVKM. CDR3 length equals 16 residues. CDR3 region: CASSPPSGRSSYEQYF. The CDR3 nucleotides read TGTGCCAGCAGTCCCCCATCGGGAAGGAGCTCCTACGAGCAGTACTTC. The complete variable domain, with remaining parts taken from reference TRBV28 and TRBJ2-7, reads DVKVTQSSRYLVKRTGEKVFLECVQDMDHENMFWYRQDPGLGLRLIYFSYDVKMKEKGDIPEGYSVSREKKERFSLILESASTNQTSMYLCASSPPSGRSSYEQYFGPGTRLTVT.